The 30 T cell receptor beta chains in this list originate from one sample, sequenced in a study of neoadjuvant anti-PD-1 for oral cavity cancer. Method: immunoSEQ multiplex PCR; TCRdb's copy keeps in-frame clones and lacks some. The table has 13,000 to 15,000 clones, 71% seen once. The time point is: after neoadjuvant nivolumab, at surgical resection. The sequencing used PBMCs, collected after nivolumab (anti-PD-1) treatment. These receptors were collected from a person aged 40 to 85 with oral cavity squamous cell carcinoma.

In its sample, this clone was seen a few times. This rearrangement joins TRBV9 to TRBJ1-1; unclear D gene. V was trimmed by 0 bases and J by 7 bases, leaving 19 bases between them. CDR1 and CDR2 (germline): SGDLS, YYNGEE. The CDR3 is 16 residues long. The CDR3 sequence: CASSVVSSWQPSEAFF. CDR3 bases: TGTGCCAGCAGCGTAGTGAGTAGTTGGCAGCCGAGTGAAGCTTTCTTT.

This chain connects TRBV27 to TRBJ2-3, with 7 bases aligning to TRBD1. The germline V gene encodes CDR1 MNHEY and CDR2 SMNVEV (reference sequence). The V and J ends lost 5 bases and 2 bases, in that order; junction bases with no gene match: 13. The CDR3 has 17 amino acids. The DNA for the CDR3 is TGTGCCAGCAGTCCCCACAGGGGTTCGGGCTACACAGATACGCAGTATTTT. This codes for CASSPHRGSGYTDTQYF.

This chain joins TRBV6-6 and TRBJ2-3, with 10 nucleotides matching TRBD2. This CDR3 has 15 residues. Germline CDR1 reads MNHNY; CDR2 reads SVGAGI (reference sequence). V lost 5 bases, J lost 1 base, and 3 bases stayed unmatched. The CDR3 sequence: CASSIGTSGTDTQYF. CDR3 coding DNA: TGTGCCAGCAGTATTGGGACTAGCGGCACAGATACGCAGTATTTT.

V usage is TRBV7-2 and J usage is TRBJ2-7; D is unclear. The CDR3 runs 14 residues. Germline-derived CDR1 and CDR2 are SGHTA and FQGNSA. With 2 bases removed from V and 4 bases from J, the gap between germline ends came to 12 bases. CDR3 sequence: CASSLPGGMYEQYF. CDR3 in DNA: TGTGCCAGCAGCTTACCCGGCGGAATGTACGAGCAGTACTTC.

The table lists this clone with a count of one. The CDR3 loop is CASSPRGSSSEQYF. As DNA, the CDR3 is TGTGCCAGCAGCCCCAGAGGTAGTTCTAGCGAGCAGTACTTC. The chain recombines TRBV11-2 with TRBJ2-7, with D hard to call. V was shortened by 5 bases and J by 6 bases, with 17 bases between the two germline ends. The germline gives CDR1 SGHAT, CDR2 FQNNGV. The CDR3 runs 14 residues.

The V call is TRBV5-1, the J call TRBJ2-4; 8 nucleotides align to TRBD1. Trimming cost V 4 bases and J 7 bases; bases outside gene matches: 7. The CDR3 contains 14 residues. Germline-derived CDR1 and CDR2 are SGHRS and YFSETQ. The CDR3 region has the DNA TGCGCCAGCAGCCCGGACCAGGGGGCGAACATTCAGTACTTC. Translating gives CASSPDQGANIQYF.

This chain connects TRBV28 to TRBJ2-6; TRBD1 matches at 7 bases. Trimming took 6 bases from V and 2 from J; bases not matched to a gene: 4. In germline, CDR1 is MDHEN, CDR2 SYDVKM. This CDR3 spans 15 amino acids. The CDR3 reads CASSPTGAGANVLTF. CDR3 DNA sequence: TGTGCCAGCAGCCCTACAGGGGCTGGGGCCAACGTCCTGACTTTC.

The rearrangement uses TRBV28 and TRBJ2-3; D ambiguous. The CDR3 loop spans 15 amino acids. V dropped 7 bases and J dropped 0 bases, with 14 bases sitting between them. CDR1 is MDHEN, CDR2 SYDVKM, per germline. The CDR3 protein is CASIGRLISTDTQYF. CDR3 bases: TGTGCCAGCATAGGCAGACTCATTAGCACAGATACGCAGTATTTT.

CDR3 bases: TGCAGCGTTGAAGGGGGGGGCACTGAAGCTTTCTTT. Protein: CSVEGGGTEAFF. The chain couples TRBV29-1 to TRBJ1-1; D possibly corresponds to TRBD1 (5 bases). Germline CDR1 SQVTM, CDR2 ANQGSEA. V shed 1 base and J shed 4 bases, with 7 bases lying between them. The CDR3 loop spans 12 amino acids.

The DNA of the CDR3 is TGTGCCAGCAGCTTGGGGGGACATGAGCCCTATGGCTACACCTTC. Its translation: CASSLGGHEPYGYTF. J is TRBJ1-2 and V is TRBV5-4, with a weak D call TRBD1 (6 bases). Germline CDR1 and CDR2: SGHNT and YYREEE (reference sequence). Trimming pared 0 bases from V and 4 bases from J, leaving 13 bases between. The CDR3 contains 15 residues.

The chain has TRBV9 and TRBJ2-7; 10 bases match TRBD2. V trimming: 6 bases; J trimming: 4 bases; junction bases outside the gene matches: 16. The CDR3 has 17 amino acids. The germline CDR1 and CDR2 sequences are SGDLS and YYNGEE. This CDR3 reads CASTLLQSGRASYEQYF. The CDR3 DNA follows: TGTGCCAGCACCCTTCTCCAAAGCGGGAGGGCCTCTTACGAGCAGTACTTC.

V gene TRBV28 combines with J gene TRBJ2-7; D tentatively reads TRBD1 or TRBD2 (5 bases each). The germline V and J ends were trimmed by 7 bases and 4 bases, with 17 bases remaining between them. This CDR3 is built from 14 residues. Germline V gene lookup returns CDR1 MDHEN and CDR2 SYDVKM. CDR3 DNA: TGTGCCAGCAACTTACGGGGCAGGGAATACGAGCAGTACTTC. It codes for CASNLRGREYEQYF.

CDR3 DNA sequence: TGTGCCAGCAGGAACAGGGTGGATGGTGAGCAGTTCTTC. Amino acids: CASRNRVDGEQFF. The chain has TRBV6-1 and TRBJ2-1; D possibly corresponds to TRBD1 (6 bases). This CDR3 has 13 residues. Trimming pared 6 bases from V and 9 bases from J, leaving 15 bases between. Germline V lookup: CDR1 MNHNS, CDR2 SASEGT.

V and J are TRBV29-1 and TRBJ1-1, with D uncertain. The germline V and J ends were trimmed by 6 bases and 5 bases, with 22 bases remaining between them. CDR3 length equals 15 residues. Germline V gives CDR1 SQVTM, CDR2 ANQGSEA. CDR3 DNA: TGCAGCGTCTCGGAGGGCTTCCTTGGGGTGACTGAAGCTTTCTTT. Residues: CSVSEGFLGVTEAFF. Full variable domain (remainder filled in from reference TRBV29-1 and TRBJ1-1): SAVISQKPSRDICQRGTSLTIQCQVDSQVTMMFWYRQQPGQSLTLIATANQGSEATYESGFVIDKFPISRPNLTFSTLTVSNMSPEDSSIYLCSVSEGFLGVTEAFFGQGTRLTVV.

V is TRBV30 and J is TRBJ2-7; TRBD1 or TRBD2 may be the D gene (6 bases each). CDR1 is GTSNPN, CDR2 SVGIG, per germline (reference sequence). The CDR3 runs to 12 residues. The CDR3, as DNA: TGTGCAGGGGGTCAGGGAGGCTTCGAGCAGTACTTC. Translating gives CAGGQGGFEQYF. Using reference TRBV30 and TRBJ2-7 for the parts outside the CDR3, the full variable domain is SQTIHQWPATLVQPVGSPLSLECTVEGTSNPNLYWYRQAAGRGLQLLFYSVGIGQISSEVPQNLSASRPQDRQFILSSKKLLLSDSGFYLCAGGQGGFEQYFGPGTRLTVT.

V usage is TRBV5-4 and J usage is TRBJ1-3; D not certain. CDR1 is SGHNT and CDR2 is YYREEE in the germline V gene (reference sequence). This CDR3 is 15 amino acids long. Trimming stripped 0 bases from V and 0 bases from J, with 7 bases between. The CDR3 protein is CASSLGGISGNTIYF. The CDR3 DNA reads as TGTGCCAGCAGCTTGGGCGGGATCTCTGGAAACACCATATATTTT.

V is TRBV29-1 and J is TRBJ2-1; D remains ambiguous. The CDR3 has 16 residues. V was cut by 4 bases and J by 0 bases, with 16 bases left in between. Germline V gene lookup returns CDR1 SQVTM and CDR2 ANQGSEA. This CDR3 reads CSVAPPTLSSYNEQFF. The DNA for the CDR3 is TGCAGCGTTGCGCCACCCACCTTGAGCTCCTACAATGAGCAGTTCTTC.

The chain carries TRBV6-1 and TRBJ2-5; perhaps TRBD2 as D (6 bases). With 6 bases removed from V and 2 bases from J, the gap between germline ends came to 10 bases. CDR3 size: 13 residues. Germline V gene sequence: CDR1 MNHNS, CDR2 SASEGT. The CDR3 DNA reads TGTGCCAGCAGCGCGGGACCGCAAGAGACCCAGTACTTC. Amino acids: CASSAGPQETQYF.

The rearrangement uses TRBV5-6 and TRBJ1-5, with 8 bases matching TRBD1. Germline V gene lookup returns CDR1 SGHDT and CDR2 YYEEEE. The CDR3 runs 15 residues. J gave up 6 bases and V 3 bases, and 8 bases lay outside the gene matches. CDR3 nucleotide sequence: TGTGCCAGCAGCTCAGGCGGACAGGGTCCTCAGCCCCAGCATTTT. As protein: CASSSGGQGPQPQHF.

CDR3 residues: CASSYSQTGNTEAFF. CDR3 in DNA: TGTGCCAGCAGTTACTCGCAGACTGGGAACACTGAAGCTTTCTTT. This rearrangement joins TRBV6-5 to TRBJ1-1; D uncertain. V gave up 0 bases and J gave up 1 base, with 9 bases separating them. Germline-derived CDR1 and CDR2 are MNHEY and SVGAGI. The CDR3 runs to 15 residues.

The chain employs TRBV4-1 and TRBJ2-1; the match to TRBD2 covers 14 bases. The CDR3 spans 17 residues. V was clipped by 1 base and J by 7 bases; unmatched bases: 6. CDR1 is MGHRA and CDR2 is YSYEKL in the germline V gene. CDR3 residues: CASSQAPGLAGANEQFF. The CDR3 DNA reads as TGCGCCAGCAGCCAAGCTCCGGGACTAGCGGGAGCTAATGAGCAGTTCTTC.

The V gene is TRBV2, the J gene TRBJ2-6; no reliable D call. Germline CDR1 and CDR2: SNHLY and FYNNEI. V shed 6 bases and J shed 4 bases, with 16 bases lying between them. The CDR3 sequence is 16 residues long. The CDR3 loop is CASRADAKAGANVLTF. For the CDR3, the DNA is TGTGCCAGCAGGGCTGACGCGAAGGCGGGGGCCAACGTCCTGACTTTC.

V is TRBV6-1 and J is TRBJ1-5; TRBD1 matches 7 bases. V shed 2 bases, J shed 0 bases, and the junction held 4 bases outside the gene matches. The CDR3 has 16 residues. CDR1 is MNHNS and CDR2 is SASEGT in the germline V gene. The CDR3 reads CASSEFRDSSNQPQHF. The CDR3 region has the DNA TGTGCCAGCAGTGAATTTAGGGACAGTAGCAATCAGCCCCAGCATTTT.

Only a few counts were recorded for this clone. The chain carries TRBV28 and TRBJ1-2, with D uncertain. There are 12 residues in the CDR3. Trimming removed 11 bases from V and 4 bases from J, with 14 bases in between. Germline assignment: CDR1 MDHEN and CDR2 SYDVKM. The CDR3 is CAHGGGLYGYTF. DNA for the CDR3: TGTGCCCACGGCGGCGGACTCTATGGCTACACCTTC.

This clone showed up just once. The rearrangement uses TRBV2 and TRBJ2-3; possibly TRBD1 or TRBD2 for D (5 bases each). CDR1 is SNHLY and CDR2 is FYNNEI in the germline V gene. The CDR3 has 16 residues. Between the trimmed V and J ends, which lost 6 bases and 1 base, there was a span of 17 bases. The CDR3 DNA reads as TGTGCCAGCAGCTCTGGGACCCGTAGCGGCACAGATACGCAGTATTTT. This codes for CASSSGTRSGTDTQYF.

This chain links TRBV5-6 with TRBJ1-2, with a tentative D call TRBD1 (6 bases). The CDR3 runs to 15 residues. CDR1 and CDR2 (germline): SGHDT, YYEEEE. The V and J ends lost 5 bases and 0 bases respectively, with 14 bases between them. The CDR3 DNA reads TGTGCCAGCAGTTTGACAGGAGATACTAACTATGGCTACACCTTC. Amino acids: CASSLTGDTNYGYTF.

This clone was found a few times. The V gene is TRBV5-1, the J gene TRBJ2-2; D tentatively fits TRBD1 or TRBD2 (5 bases each). The CDR3 loop spans 16 amino acids. Trimming left V 1 base short and J 0 bases short, with 10 bases between. CDR1 is SGHRS, CDR2 YFSETQ, per germline. The CDR3 DNA sequence: TGCGCCAGCAGCTTGACCGGGACGCCGAACACCGGGGAGCTGTTTTTT. Protein product: CASSLTGTPNTGELFF.

The chain couples TRBV27 to TRBJ2-1; 11 bases line up with TRBD2. Germline V gives CDR1 MNHEY, CDR2 SMNVEV (reference sequence). V dropped 5 bases and J dropped 8; count of bases not matched to a gene: 11. The CDR3 spans 16 residues. DNA of the CDR3: TGTGCCAGCAGTCGCCCGTCTAGCGGGAGGACCCATGAGCAGTTCTTC. Protein: CASSRPSSGRTHEQFF.

The chain combines TRBV28 with TRBJ2-7, with D maybe TRBD1 (5 bases). Germline assignment: CDR1 MDHEN and CDR2 SYDVKM. Trimming removed 2 bases at V and 3 bases at J, with 11 bases between. The CDR3 loop spans 14 amino acids. The CDR3 DNA is TGTGCCAGCAGTTTAAGCAGGGTGATCTACGAGCAGTACTTC. It specifies CASSLSRVIYEQYF.

The chain carries TRBV23-1 and TRBJ2-5; D is unresolved. TRBV23-1 is known as an ORF, though its function is uncertain. Deletions cut 4 bases from V and 2 bases from J, with 14 bases between. The CDR3 consists of 15 residues. This CDR3 is CASSLGSSLQETQYF. The CDR3 nucleotides are TGCGCCAGCAGTCTGGGATCATCCCTTCAAGAGACCCAGTACTTC.